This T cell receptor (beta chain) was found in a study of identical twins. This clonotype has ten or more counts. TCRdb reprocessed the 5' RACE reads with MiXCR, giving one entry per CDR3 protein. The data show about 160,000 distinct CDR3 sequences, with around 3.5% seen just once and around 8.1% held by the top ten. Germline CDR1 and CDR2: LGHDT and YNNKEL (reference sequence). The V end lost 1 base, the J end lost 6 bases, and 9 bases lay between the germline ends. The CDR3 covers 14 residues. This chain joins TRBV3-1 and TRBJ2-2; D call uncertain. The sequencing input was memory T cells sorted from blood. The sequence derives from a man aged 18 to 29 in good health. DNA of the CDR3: TGTGCCAGCAGCCAAGTGACCTGGGCCGGGGAGCTGTTTTTT. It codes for CASSQVTWAGELFF.